This T cell receptor (beta chain) was documented in a study of identical twins (dated by TCRdb to about 2016). In the study overall: To test whether fetal clonotypes persist, this study deep-sequenced TCR alpha and beta repertoires from monozygotic twins, from unrelated adults of various ages, and from cord blood. To rule out contamination, replicate twin experiments were performed at different times with different library preparation protocols.

In the germline V gene, CDR1 corresponds to SGHRS and CDR2 to YFSETQ. The CDR3 starts with the cysteine, ends with the phenylalanine, and has 14 residues. The kept DNA is CDR3 alone, 42 bases in frame from the first base. Trimming at the junction amounts to 0 bases on V and 2 bases on J, and the germline ends lie 9 bases apart. Library creation used 5' RACE. TCRdb lists the instrument as Illumina HiSeq 2000. A universal primer binding site was added through template switching, and the final cDNA carried a unique molecular identifier so that TCR cDNA molecules could be counted accurately. Specific primers in the conserved constant-segment region were used to synthesize first-strand cDNA for the TCR alpha and beta chains. To control for contamination, every cDNA library carried two barcodes: a SMART-Mk sample barcode plus Illumina barcodes. TruSeq adapter sequences and Illumina sample barcodes were added in two successive PCR steps. Sequencing of the TCR alpha and beta cDNA libraries was done on the Illumina HiSeq platform using custom primers. The authors' analysis ran thus. MiGEC processed the raw reads to extract unique molecular identifiers, while MiXCR was used to determine the CDR3 positions. For each individual, recombination models were inferred using an EM algorithm with the repgenHMM and IGoR tools. Shared clonotype analysis was performed with the tcR package in R, normalizing sharing by the product of cloneset sizes. Out-of-frame nonproductive sequences were analyzed to study raw recombination free of thymic and clonal selection effects. The public reads were quality trimmed at Q25 with fastp and then assembled into clones with MiXCR by TCRdb, keeping productive beta chains. Every CDR3 protein is listed once, alongside the most common genes and DNA of its rows. The V and J calls shown here were made by TCRdb, not taken from the authors' results. The sample table records about 530,000 distinct CDR3 sequences; about a fifth of these occur just once. Around 0.48% of the sample is taken by the ten largest.

As for this clonotype: This clone's antigen is unknown. Base quality data are lacking; no much larger clone is found one base away.

Broader findings and caveats from the paper: A weaker excess of twin sharing was found in beta out-of-frame sequences because the signal-to-noise ratio was lowered by fewer shared sequences. Invariant T cells such as MAIT and iNKT could partly confound zero-insertion analyses, although diverse VJ usage argued against such confounding for most clonotypes. Compared with coincidental sharing between unrelated individuals, out-of-frame TCR alpha sequences shared between twins had an excess of sequences with low generation probability. Out-of-frame TCR alpha sharing in monozygotic twins was systematically underestimated by recombination models, whereas sharing between unrelated individuals was in agreement with the recombination models. Because the same donors could not be followed over many years, the conclusions relied on cross-sectional statistical analysis. Fewer insertions were carried by abundant cord blood beta clonotypes; a weaker similar trend was observed in young adult naive repertoires, while no such trend was observed in memory repertoires.

Every donor was a healthy Caucasian. The twin cohort consisted of three pairs of female monozygotic twins, all aged roughly 18 to 30 years. Positive isolation kits from Invitrogen were used to isolate CD4+ and CD8+ T cell populations. The same data also went into a second study, on yellow fever vaccine responses in identical twins. As the second paper documents: According to the authors, the vaccine-induced T cell response in identical twins seemed to be partly convergent and partly specific to each individual. In identical twins, the study followed T cell clones that responded to the vaccine with precision.

This chain is built from TRBV5-1 and TRBJ2-7; the best D guess is TRBD2, with 6 bases matching. The sample consisted of CD4+ T cells sorted from blood. This TCR derives from a woman between 18 and 29 years old in good health. The CDR3 reads CASSLGLVAYEQYF. The DNA sequence is given as TGCGCCAGCAGCTTGGGACTAGTAGCCTACGAGCAGTACTTC.